Listed below are T cell receptor beta chains from one sample, sequenced in a study of CD8+ T cells in alopecia areata. Clones were sequenced by immunoSEQ multiplex PCR, and TCRdb holds only the in-frame ones, with some missing. The sample has about 140,000 clones, roughly 82% seen once; the top ten hold around 25%. Sequencing was performed on CD8+ T cells sorted from blood, taken at week 4, from a patient treated with tofacitinib. These receptor sequences come from a human donor with alopecia areata. The CDR3 runs from the conserved cysteine through the conserved F or W. A D gene is named only where the DNA matches it firmly. Size is stated for part of the rows, as once, few or many counts, or as a class when the clone is expanded.

13 | TRBJ2-7 | TRBV30 | - | - | TGTGCCTGGAGTGTAGATACGGATTGGGAGCAGTACTTC | CAWSVDTDWEQYF
18 | TRBJ1-4 | TRBV4-3 | - | - | TGCGCCAGCAGCCAAGAATGGTCTAGGGGCGCAACTAATGAAAAACTGTTTTTT | CASSQEWSRGATNEKLFF
17 | TRBJ2-5 | TRBV5-1 | - | - | TGCGCCAGCAGCTTGGGGGACTCAGCGGGCTTCGGGGAGACCCAGTACTTC | CASSLGDSAGFGETQYF
16 | TRBJ2-3 | TRBV7-2 | - | TRBD1 | TGTGCCAGCAGCCCATACCCGGGGACAGTGTCAGATACGCAGTATTTT | CASSPYPGTVSDTQYF
14 | TRBJ1-1 | TRBV7-9 | - | - | TGTGCCAGCAGCTTATCGGGCAGCCCCCTGGGAGCTTTCTTT | CASSLSGSPLGAFF
15 | TRBJ2-7 | TRBV6-5 | - | - | TGTGCCAGCAGTTACTCGACGACTAATCCCTACGAGCAGTACTTC | CASSYSTTNPYEQYF
14 | TRBJ2-1 | TRBV30 | - | TRBD1 | TGTGCCTGGAGTCCGGGACAGGGGAGCGATGAGCAGTTCTTC | CAWSPGQGSDEQFF
15 | TRBJ2-7 | TRBV27 | - | TRBD1 | TGTGCCAGCAGTTTCCCCGGGACAGGGTGCGACGAGCAGTACTTC | CASSFPGTGCDEQYF
14 | TRBJ2-1 | TRBV5-1 | few | - | TGCGCCAGCAGCTTCCGGGACCGCAACAATGAGCAGTTCTTC | CASSFRDRNNEQFF
13 | TRBJ1-2 | TRBV29-1 | - | - | TGCAGCGTTGGAAGCGGCGGGAACTATGGCTACACCTTC | CSVGSGGNYGYTF